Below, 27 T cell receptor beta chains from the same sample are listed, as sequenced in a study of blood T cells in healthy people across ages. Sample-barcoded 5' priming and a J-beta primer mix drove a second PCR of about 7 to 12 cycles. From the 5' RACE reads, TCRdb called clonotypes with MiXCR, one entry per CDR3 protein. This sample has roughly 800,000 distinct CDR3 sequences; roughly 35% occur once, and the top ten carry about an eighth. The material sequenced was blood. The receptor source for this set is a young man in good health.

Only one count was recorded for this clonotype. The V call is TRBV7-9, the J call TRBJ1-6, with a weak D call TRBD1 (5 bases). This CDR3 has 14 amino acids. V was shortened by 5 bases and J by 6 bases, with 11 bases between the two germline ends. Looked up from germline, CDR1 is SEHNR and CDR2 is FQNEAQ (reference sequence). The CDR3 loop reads CASSVRQTNSPLHF. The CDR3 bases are TGTGCCAGCAGCGTAAGACAGACTAATTCACCCCTCCACTTT.

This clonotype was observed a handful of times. Written as DNA, the CDR3 is TGTGCCAGCAGCCCGTGGGGTACAGAAGAGACCCAGTACTTC. Translated, it gives CASSPWGTEETQYF. The chain combines TRBV7-9 with TRBJ2-5; no clear D. The germline V gene has CDR1 SEHNR and CDR2 FQNEAQ (reference sequence). V was trimmed by 5 bases and J by 3 bases, leaving 13 bases between them. The CDR3 spans 14 residues.

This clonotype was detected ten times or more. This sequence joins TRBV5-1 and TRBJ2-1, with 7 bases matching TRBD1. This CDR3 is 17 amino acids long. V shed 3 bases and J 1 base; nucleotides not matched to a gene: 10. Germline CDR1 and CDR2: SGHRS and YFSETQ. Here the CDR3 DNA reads TGCGCCAGCAGCTCTTCCCCGACAGGGAGATCCTACAATGAGCAGTTCTTC. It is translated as CASSSSPTGRSYNEQFF.

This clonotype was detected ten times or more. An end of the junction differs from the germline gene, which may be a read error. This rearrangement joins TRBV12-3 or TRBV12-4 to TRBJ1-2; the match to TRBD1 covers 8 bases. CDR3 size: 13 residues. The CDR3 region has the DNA TGCGCCAGCACCCCGACAGGGGACTATGGCTACACCTTC. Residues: CASTPTGDYGYTF.

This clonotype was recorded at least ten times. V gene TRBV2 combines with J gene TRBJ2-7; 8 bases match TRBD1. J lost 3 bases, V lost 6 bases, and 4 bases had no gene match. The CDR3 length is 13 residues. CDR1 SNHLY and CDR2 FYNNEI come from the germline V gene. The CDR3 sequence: CASSLGQDYEQYF. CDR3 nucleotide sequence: TGTGCCAGCAGCTTGGGACAGGACTACGAGCAGTACTTC.

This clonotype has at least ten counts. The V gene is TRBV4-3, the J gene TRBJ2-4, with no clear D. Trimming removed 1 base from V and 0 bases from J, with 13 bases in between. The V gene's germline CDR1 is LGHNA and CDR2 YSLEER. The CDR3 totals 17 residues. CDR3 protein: CASSQAVANQAKNIQYF. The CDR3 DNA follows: TGCGCCAGCAGCCAAGCTGTGGCTAATCAAGCCAAAAACATTCAGTACTTC.

CDR3 loop: CASSGLGTEAFF. In DNA, the CDR3 is TGTGCCAGCTCGGGACTGGGCACTGAAGCTTTCTTT. This sequence joins TRBV2 and TRBJ1-1; TRBD1 might be the D (5 bases). Germline CDR1 reads SNHLY; CDR2 reads FYNNEI. Trimming stripped 8 bases from V and 4 bases from J, with 11 bases between. This CDR3 is 12 amino acids long.

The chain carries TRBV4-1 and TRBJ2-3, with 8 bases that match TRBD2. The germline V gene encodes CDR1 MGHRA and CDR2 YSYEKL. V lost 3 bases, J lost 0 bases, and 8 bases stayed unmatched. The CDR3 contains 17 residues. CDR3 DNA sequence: TGCGCCAGCAGCCACCTGGCTAGCGGGTATAGCACAGATACGCAGTATTTT. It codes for CASSHLASGYSTDTQYF.

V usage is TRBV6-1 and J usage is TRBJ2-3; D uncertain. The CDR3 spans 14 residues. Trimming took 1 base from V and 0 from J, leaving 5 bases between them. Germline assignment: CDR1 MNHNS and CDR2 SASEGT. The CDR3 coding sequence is TGTGCCAGCAGTGAAGGGGTGAGCACAGATACGCAGTATTTT. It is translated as CASSEGVSTDTQYF.

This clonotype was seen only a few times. The CDR3 sequence: CASSRPGQGAQPQHF. CDR3 DNA sequence: TGTGCCAGTAGTCGACCGGGACAGGGGGCTCAGCCCCAGCATTTT. The chain employs TRBV19 and TRBJ1-5; 12 positions match TRBD1. Germline V CDR1 and CDR2: LNHDA, SQIVND (reference sequence). V was pared by 5 bases and J by 6 bases, with 5 bases of the junction left unmatched. The CDR3 loop spans 15 amino acids.

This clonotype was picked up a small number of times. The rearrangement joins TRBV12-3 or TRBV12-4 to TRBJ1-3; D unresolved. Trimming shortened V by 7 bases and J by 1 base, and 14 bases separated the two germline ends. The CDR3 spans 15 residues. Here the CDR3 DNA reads TGTGCCAGCACAAACCTACAGAGTTCTGGAAACACCATATATTTT. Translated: CASTNLQSSGNTIYF.

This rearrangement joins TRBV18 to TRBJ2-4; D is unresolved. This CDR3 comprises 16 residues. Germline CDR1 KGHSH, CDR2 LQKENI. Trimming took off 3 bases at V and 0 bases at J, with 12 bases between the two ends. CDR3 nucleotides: TGTGCCAGCTCACCCCCCTCCGCGGTAGCCAAAAACATTCAGTACTTC. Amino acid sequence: CASSPPSAVAKNIQYF. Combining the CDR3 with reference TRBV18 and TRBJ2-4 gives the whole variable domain NAGVMQNPRHLVRRRGQEARLRCSPMKGHSHVYWYRQLPEEGLKFMVYLQKENIIDESGMPKERFSAEFPKEGPSILRIQQVVRGDSAAYFCASSPPSAVAKNIQYFGAGTRLSVL.

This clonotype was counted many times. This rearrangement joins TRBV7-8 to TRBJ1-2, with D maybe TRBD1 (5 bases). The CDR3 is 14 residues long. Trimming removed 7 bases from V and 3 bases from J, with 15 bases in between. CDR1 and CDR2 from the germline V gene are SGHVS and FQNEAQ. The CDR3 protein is CASTSGRGHYGYTF. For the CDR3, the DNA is TGTGCCAGCACTTCAGGTCGGGGACACTATGGCTACACCTTC.

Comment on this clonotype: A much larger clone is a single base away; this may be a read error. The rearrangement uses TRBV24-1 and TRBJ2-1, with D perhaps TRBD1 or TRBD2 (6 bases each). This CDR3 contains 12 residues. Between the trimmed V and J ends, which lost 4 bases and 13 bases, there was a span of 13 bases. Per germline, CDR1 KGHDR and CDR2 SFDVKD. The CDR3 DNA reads TGTGCCACCAGTGACGAATCGGGGGCCCAGTTCTTC. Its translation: CATSDESGAQFF.

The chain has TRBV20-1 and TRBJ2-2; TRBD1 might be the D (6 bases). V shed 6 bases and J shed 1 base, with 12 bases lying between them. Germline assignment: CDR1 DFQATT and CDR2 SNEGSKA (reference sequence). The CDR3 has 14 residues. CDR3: CSAPKGGNTGELFF. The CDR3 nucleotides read TGCAGTGCCCCCAAAGGGGGGAACACCGGGGAGCTGTTTTTT.

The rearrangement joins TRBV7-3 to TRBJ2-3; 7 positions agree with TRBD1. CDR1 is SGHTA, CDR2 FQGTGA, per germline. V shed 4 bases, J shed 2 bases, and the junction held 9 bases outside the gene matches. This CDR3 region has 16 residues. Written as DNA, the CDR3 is TGTGCCAGCAGCTCCGGACAGGCCCCTTTCACAGATACGCAGTATTTT. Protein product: CASSSGQAPFTDTQYF.

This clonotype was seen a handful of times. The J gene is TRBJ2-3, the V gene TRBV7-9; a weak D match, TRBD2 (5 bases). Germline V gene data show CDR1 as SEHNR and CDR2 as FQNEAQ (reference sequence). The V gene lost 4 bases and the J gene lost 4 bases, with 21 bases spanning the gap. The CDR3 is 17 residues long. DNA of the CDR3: TGTGCCAGCAGCTCCTCCGAAATAAGAGGGCACGCAGATACGCAGTATTTT. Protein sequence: CASSSSEIRGHADTQYF.

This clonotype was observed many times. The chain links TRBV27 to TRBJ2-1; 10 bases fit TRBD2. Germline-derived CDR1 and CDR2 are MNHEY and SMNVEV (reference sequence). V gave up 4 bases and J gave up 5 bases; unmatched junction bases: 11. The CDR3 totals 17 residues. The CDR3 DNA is TGTGCCAGCAGTTCGCTGACGACTAGCGGGTTAAACAATGAGCAGTTCTTC. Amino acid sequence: CASSSLTTSGLNNEQFF.

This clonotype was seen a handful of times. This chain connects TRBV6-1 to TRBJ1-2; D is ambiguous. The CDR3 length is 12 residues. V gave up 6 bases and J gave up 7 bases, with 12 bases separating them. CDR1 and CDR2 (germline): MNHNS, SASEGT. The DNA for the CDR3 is TGTGCCAGCAGACTGGGGTTTGCTGGCTACACCTTC. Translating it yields CASRLGFAGYTF.

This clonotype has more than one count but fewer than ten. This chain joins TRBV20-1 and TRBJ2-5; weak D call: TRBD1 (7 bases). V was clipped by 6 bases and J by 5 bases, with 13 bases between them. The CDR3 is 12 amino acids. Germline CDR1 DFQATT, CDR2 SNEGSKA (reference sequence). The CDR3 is CSAGPGGETQYF. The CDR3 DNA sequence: TGCAGTGCCGGCCCAGGGGGGGAGACCCAGTACTTC.

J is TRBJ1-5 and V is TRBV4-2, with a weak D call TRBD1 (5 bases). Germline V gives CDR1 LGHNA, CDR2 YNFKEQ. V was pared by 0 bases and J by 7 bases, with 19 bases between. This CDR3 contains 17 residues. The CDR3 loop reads CASSQEPSGGGGQPQHF. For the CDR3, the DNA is TGTGCCAGCAGCCAAGAGCCAAGTGGGGGGGGTGGCCAGCCCCAGCATTTT.

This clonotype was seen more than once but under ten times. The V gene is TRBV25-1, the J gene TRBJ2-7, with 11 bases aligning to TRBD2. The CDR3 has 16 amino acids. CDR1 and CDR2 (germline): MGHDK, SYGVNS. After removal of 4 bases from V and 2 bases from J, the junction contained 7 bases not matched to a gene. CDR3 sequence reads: CASSGRLAGSTYEQYF. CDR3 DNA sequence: TGTGCCAGCAGTGGCCGACTAGCGGGATCGACCTACGAGCAGTACTTC.

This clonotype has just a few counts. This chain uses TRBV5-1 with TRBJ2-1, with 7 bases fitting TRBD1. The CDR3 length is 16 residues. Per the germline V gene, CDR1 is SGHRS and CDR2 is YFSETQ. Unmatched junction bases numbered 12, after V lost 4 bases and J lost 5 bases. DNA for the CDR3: TGCGCCAGCAGCCCAGACAGGGCCGCTCCGGACAATGAGCAGTTCTTC. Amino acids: CASSPDRAAPDNEQFF.

The CDR3 nucleotides are TGTGCCGGCACTGTCCCGTGGGGGATAAACACCGGGGAGCTGTTTTTT. Translated: CAGTVPWGINTGELFF. The J gene is TRBJ2-2, the V gene TRBV12-3 or TRBV12-4; D possibly matches TRBD1 or TRBD2 (5 bases each). The CDR3 runs 16 residues. Deletions cut 11 bases from V and 2 bases from J, with 21 bases between.

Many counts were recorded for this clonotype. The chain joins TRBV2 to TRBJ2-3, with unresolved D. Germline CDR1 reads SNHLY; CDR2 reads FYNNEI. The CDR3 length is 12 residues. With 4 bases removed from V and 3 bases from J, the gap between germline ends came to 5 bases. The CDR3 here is CASSGATDTQYF. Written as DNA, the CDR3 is TGTGCCAGCAGTGGGGCTACAGATACGCAGTATTTT.

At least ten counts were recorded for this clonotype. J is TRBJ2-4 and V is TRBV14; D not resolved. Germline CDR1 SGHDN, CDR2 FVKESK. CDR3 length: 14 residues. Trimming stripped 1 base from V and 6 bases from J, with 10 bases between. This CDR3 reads CASSQVSGRNIQYF. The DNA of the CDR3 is TGTGCCAGCAGCCAAGTCTCTGGCAGAAACATTCAGTACTTC. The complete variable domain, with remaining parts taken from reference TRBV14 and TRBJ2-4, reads EAGVTQFPSHSVIEKGQTVTLRCDPISGHDNLYWYRRVMGKEIKFLLHFVKESKQDESGMPNNRFLAERTGGTYSTLKVQPAELEDSGVYFCASSQVSGRNIQYFGAGTRLSVL.

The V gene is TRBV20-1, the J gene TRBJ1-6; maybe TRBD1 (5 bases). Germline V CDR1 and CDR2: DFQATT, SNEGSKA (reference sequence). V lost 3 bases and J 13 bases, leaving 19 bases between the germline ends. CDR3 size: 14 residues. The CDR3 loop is CSARKAGPGSPLHF. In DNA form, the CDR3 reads TGCAGTGCTAGGAAGGCAGGCCCAGGGAGTCCCCTCCACTTT.